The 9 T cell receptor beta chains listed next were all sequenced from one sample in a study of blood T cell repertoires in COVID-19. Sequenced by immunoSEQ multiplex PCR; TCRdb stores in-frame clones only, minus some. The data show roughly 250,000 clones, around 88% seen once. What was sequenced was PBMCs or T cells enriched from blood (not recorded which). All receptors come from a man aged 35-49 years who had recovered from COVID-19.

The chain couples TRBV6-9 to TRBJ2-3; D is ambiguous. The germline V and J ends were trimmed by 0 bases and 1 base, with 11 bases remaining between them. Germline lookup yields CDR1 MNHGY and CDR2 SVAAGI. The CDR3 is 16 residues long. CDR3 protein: CASSYSQPGGTDTQYF. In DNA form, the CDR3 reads TGTGCCAGCAGTTATTCACAGCCCGGCGGCACAGATACGCAGTATTTT.

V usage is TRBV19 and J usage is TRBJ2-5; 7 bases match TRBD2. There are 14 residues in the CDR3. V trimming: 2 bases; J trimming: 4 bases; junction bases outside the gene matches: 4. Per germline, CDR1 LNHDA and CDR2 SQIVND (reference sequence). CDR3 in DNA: TGTGCCAGTAGTATACTTGCGGGGGTAGAGACCCAGTACTTC. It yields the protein CASSILAGVETQYF.

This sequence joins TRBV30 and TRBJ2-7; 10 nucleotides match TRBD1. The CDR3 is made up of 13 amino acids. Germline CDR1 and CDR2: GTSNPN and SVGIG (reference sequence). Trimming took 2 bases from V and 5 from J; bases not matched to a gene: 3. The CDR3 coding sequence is TGTGCCTGGAGTTGGGGGACAGGGGACGAGCAGTACTTC. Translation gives CAWSWGTGDEQYF.

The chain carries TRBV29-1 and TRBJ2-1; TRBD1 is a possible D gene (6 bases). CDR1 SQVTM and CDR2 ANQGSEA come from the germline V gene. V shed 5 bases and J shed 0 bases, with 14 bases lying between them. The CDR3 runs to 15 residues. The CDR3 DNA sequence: TGCAGCGTTTTCCGTAGGGGGAGCTCCTACAATGAGCAGTTCTTC. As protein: CSVFRRGSSYNEQFF.

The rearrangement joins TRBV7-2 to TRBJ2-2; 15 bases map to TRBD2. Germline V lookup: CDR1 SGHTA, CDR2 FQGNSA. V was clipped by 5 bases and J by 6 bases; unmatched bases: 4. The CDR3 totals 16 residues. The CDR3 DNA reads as TGTGCCAGCAGCCCAGGACTAGCGGGAGGGGCCGGGGAGCTGTTTTTT. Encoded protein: CASSPGLAGGAGELFF.

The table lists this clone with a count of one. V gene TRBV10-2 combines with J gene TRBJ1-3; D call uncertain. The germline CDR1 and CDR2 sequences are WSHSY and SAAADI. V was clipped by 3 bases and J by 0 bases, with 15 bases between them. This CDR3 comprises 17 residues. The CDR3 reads CASSEVGSGSSGNTIYF. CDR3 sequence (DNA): TGCGCCAGCAGTGAAGTTGGGAGCGGTTCCTCTGGAAACACCATATATTTT.

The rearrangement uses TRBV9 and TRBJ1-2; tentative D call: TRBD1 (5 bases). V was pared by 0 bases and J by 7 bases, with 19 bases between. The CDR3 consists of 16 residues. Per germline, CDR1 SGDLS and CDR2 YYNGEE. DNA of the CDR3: TGTGCCAGCAGCGTAGAAGAGGACACGGTGCGCACTGGCTACACCTTC. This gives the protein CASSVEEDTVRTGYTF.

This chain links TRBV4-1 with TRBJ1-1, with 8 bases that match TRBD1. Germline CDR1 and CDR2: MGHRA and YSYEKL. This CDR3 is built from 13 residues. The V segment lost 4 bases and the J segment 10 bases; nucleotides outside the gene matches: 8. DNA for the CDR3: TGCGCCAGCAGCCTTGACAGGGGCGGGGTAGCTTTCTTT. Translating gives CASSLDRGGVAFF.

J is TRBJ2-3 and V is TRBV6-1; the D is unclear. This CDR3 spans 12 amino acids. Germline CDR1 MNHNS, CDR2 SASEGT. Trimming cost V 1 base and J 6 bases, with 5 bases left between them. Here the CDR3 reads CASSEDIDTQYF. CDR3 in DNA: TGTGCCAGCAGTGAAGATATTGATACGCAGTATTTT.